This record concerns one TCR beta chain sequence. Its antigen is undetermined. This sample is part of a study of T cells after yellow fever vaccination. Study-wide findings and caveats: Most primary-vaccination clones recurred post-booster (just under 98% CD4, around 90% CD8).

Synthesis of TCR cDNA relied on 5'RACE template switching, which attached a universal primer site and UMIs. TCRdb passed the 5' RACE reads through MiXCR, listing each CDR3 protein once. The table shows approximately 450,000 distinct CDR3 sequences, with roughly 20% occurring only once. The TCR originated in a man aged 18 to 35 who received the YFV17D yellow fever vaccine. This sample comprised PBMCs, obtained before the yellow fever booster vaccination.

The CDR3: CASSFRTYLNYGYTF. CDR3 DNA sequence: TGTGCCAGCAGTTTTCGGACGTATCTTAACTATGGCTACACCTTC. The rearrangement uses TRBV28 and TRBJ1-2; D remains ambiguous. This CDR3 spans 15 amino acids. V was shortened by 3 bases and J by 1 base, with 12 bases between the two germline ends. Germline V gives CDR1 MDHEN, CDR2 SYDVKM.